Sequencing of this TCR beta chain was carried out in a study of cytomegalovirus exposure and HLA in healthy donors. Study outcomes and limitations: According to the study, around 160 TCR beta chains were cytomegalovirus-associated. Later genetic work tied a missense DCLRE1C variant to beta-chain V and J trimming. About 90% or about 30% of the time was how often most TCR beta V segments were productive, according to an earlier analysis. Reportedly, fewer N-insertions than the approximately 700-donor mean appeared in an Asian-associated ancestry cluster in a later analysis.

Remarks on this clone: The antigen is unknown.

In the PCR, 60 Vbeta and 13 Jbeta primers were used. Repertoires were generated with immunoSEQ multiplex PCR, while TCRdb's copy carries only in-frame clones and drops some. The sample lists around 140,000 clones; roughly 86% were seen once. V was trimmed by 4 bases and J by 2 bases, leaving 15 bases between them. Germline lookup yields CDR1 SGHRS and CDR2 YFSETQ. CDR3 length: 15 amino acids. The TCR was taken from a woman in her 40s in good health and CMV-seronegative. This chain connects TRBV5-1 to TRBJ2-5; D might be TRBD1 (7 bases). The sample comprised PBMCs. The CDR3 protein is CASSAGTVGQETQYF. The CDR3 DNA reads as TGCGCCAGCAGCGCGGGGACAGTGGGTCAAGAGACCCAGTACTTC.